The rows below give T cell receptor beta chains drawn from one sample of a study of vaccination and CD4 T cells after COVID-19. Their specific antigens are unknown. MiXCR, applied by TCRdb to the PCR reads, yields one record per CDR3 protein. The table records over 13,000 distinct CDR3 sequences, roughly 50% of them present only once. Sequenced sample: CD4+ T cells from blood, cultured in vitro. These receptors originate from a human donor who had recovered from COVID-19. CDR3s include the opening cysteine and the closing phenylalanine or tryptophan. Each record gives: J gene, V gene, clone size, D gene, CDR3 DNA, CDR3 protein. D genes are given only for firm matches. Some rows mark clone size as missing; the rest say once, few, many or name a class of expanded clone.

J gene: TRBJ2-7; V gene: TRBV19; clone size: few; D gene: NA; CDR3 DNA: TGTGCCAGTAGTATGTTAGGGGCAGGGGATTCCTACGAGCAGTACTTC; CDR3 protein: CASSMLGAGDSYEQYF
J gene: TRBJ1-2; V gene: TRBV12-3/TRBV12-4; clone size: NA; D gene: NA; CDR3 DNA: TGTGCCAGCACCGATCAGAACTATGGCTACACCTTC; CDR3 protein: CASTDQNYGYTF
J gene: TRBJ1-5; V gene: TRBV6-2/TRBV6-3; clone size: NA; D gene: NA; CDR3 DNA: TGTGCCAGCAGCCGGTCCGGTTTAAATCAGCCCCAGCATTTT; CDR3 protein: CASSRSGLNQPQHF
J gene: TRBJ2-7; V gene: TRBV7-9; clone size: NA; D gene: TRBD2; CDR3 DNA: TGTGCCAGCAGCCCCAAAAGTTTCGGGACTAGAAGCTCCTACGAGCAGTACTTC; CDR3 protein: CASSPKSFGTRSSYEQYF
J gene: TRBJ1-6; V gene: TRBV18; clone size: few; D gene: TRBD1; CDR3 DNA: TGTGCCAGCTCACCCCGGGACAGCGGGCATTCACCCCTCCACTTT; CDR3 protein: CASSPRDSGHSPLHF
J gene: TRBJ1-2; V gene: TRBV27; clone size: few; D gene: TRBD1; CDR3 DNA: TGTGCCAGCAGTTCGACCGGGACAGCCTATGGCTACACCTTC; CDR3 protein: CASSSTGTAYGYTF
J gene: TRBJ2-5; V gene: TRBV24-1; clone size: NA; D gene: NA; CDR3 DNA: TGTGCCACCAGTGATTTGGATCGGTACCAAGAGACCCAGTACTTC; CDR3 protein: CATSDLDRYQETQYF
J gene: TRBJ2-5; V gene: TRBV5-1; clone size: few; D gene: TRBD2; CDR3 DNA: TGCGCCAGCAGCTTGGAGCGGGGAGGGGAGACCCAGTACTTC; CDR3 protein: CASSLERGGETQYF
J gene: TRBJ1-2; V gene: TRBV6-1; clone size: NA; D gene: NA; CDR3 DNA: TGTGCCACTCAGGACAACTATGGCTACACCTTC; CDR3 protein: CATQDNYGYTF
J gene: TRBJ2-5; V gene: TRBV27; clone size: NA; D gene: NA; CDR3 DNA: TGTGCCAGCAGCAAAGTAGGGGGGGCCTGGAAAGAGACCCAGTACTTC; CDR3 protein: CASSKVGGAWKETQYF
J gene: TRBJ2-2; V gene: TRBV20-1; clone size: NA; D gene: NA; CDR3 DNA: TGCAGTGCTTTATTTCGAGGCTCCCAGGGGGAGCTGTTTTTT; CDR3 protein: CSALFRGSQGELFF
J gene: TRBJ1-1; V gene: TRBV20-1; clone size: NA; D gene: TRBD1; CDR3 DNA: TGCAGTGCTCCACCAGCAGGGGGGGACACTGAAGCTTTCTTT; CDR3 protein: CSAPPAGGDTEAFF
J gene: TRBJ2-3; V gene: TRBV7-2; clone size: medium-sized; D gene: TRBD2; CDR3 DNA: TGTGCCAGCAGCCTTATAGCGGGGGGTAGCACAGATACGCAGTATTTT; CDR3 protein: CASSLIAGGSTDTQYF
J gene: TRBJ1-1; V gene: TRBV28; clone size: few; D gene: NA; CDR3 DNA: TGTGCCCTAAGCTCCGGGAACAAGAACACTGAAGCTTTCTTT; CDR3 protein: CALSSGNKNTEAFF
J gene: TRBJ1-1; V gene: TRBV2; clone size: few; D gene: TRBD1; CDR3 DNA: TGTGCCAGCAGTTCGGGACAGGGTATTACAGGGAACACTGAAGCTTTCTTT; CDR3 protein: CASSSGQGITGNTEAFF
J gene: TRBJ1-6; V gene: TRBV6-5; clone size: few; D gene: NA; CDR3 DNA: TGTGCCAGCAGTTTCTCTTCTGGTAAGGCGGGGAATTCACCCCTCCACTTT; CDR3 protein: CASSFSSGKAGNSPLHF